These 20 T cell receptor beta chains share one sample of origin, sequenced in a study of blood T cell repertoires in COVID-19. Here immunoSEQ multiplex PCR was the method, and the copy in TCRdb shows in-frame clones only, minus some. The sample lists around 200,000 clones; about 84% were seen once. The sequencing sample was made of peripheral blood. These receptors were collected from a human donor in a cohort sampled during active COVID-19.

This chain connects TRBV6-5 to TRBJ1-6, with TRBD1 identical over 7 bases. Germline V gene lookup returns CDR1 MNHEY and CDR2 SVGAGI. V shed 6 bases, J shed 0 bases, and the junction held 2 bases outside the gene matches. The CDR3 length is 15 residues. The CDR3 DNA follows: TGTGCCAGCAGGACAGGGAGCTCCTATAATTCACCCCTCCACTTT. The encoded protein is CASRTGSSYNSPLHF.

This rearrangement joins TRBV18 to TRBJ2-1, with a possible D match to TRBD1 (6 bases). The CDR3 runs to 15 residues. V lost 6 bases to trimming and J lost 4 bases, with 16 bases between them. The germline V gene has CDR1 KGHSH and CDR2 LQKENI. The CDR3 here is CASSVSRTAYNEQFF. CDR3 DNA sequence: TGTGCCAGCTCCGTGTCGAGGACAGCATACAATGAGCAGTTCTTC.

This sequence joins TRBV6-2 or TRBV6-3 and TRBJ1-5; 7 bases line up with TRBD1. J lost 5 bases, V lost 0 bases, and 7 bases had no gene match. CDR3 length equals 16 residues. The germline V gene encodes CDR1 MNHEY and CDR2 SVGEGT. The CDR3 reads CASSYSGQAPDQPQHF. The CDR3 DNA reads TGTGCCAGCAGTTACTCCGGACAGGCACCCGATCAGCCCCAGCATTTT.

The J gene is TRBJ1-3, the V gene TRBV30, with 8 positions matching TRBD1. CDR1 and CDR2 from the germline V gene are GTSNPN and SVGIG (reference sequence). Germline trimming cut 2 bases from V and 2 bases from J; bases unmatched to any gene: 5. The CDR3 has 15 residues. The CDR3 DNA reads TGTGCCTGGAGTTCGACAGGGGTCCCTGGAAACACCATATATTTT. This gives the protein CAWSSTGVPGNTIYF.

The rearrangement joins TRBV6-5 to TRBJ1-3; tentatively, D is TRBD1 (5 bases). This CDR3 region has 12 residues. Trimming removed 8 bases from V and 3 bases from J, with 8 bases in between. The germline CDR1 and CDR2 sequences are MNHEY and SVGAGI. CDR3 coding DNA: TGTGCCAGCGGGGCGGATGGAAACACCATATATTTT. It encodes CASGADGNTIYF.

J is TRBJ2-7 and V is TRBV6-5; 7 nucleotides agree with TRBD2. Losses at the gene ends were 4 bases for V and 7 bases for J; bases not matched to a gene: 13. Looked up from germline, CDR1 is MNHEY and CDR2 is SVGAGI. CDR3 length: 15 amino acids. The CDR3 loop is CASSWTSTSLGEQYF. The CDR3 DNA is TGTGCCAGCAGTTGGACCTCGACTAGCCTGGGGGAGCAGTACTTC.

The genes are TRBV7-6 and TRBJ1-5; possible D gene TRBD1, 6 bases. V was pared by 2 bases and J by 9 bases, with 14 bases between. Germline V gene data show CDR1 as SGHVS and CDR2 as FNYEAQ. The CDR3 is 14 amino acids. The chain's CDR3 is CASSLHRASGPQHF. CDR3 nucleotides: TGTGCCAGCAGCTTACACAGGGCCTCCGGGCCCCAGCATTTT.

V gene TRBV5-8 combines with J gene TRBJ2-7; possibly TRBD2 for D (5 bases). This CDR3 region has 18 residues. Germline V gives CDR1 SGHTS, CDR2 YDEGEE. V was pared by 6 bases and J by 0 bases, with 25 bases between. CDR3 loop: CASIRGLLDPFSSYEQYF. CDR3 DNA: TGTGCCAGCATCAGAGGACTTCTTGATCCATTTAGCTCCTACGAGCAGTACTTC.

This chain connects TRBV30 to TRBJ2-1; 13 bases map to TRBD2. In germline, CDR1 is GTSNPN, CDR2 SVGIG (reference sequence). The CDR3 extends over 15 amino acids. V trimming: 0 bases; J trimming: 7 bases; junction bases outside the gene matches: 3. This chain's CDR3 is CAWSVLAGGWNEQFF. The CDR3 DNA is TGTGCCTGGAGTGTACTAGCGGGGGGGTGGAATGAGCAGTTCTTC.

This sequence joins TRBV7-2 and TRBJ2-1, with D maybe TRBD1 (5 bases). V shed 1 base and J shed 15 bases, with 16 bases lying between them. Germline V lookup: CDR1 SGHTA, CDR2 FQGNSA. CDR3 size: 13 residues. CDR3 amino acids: CASSLGGEGERFF. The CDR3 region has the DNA TGTGCCAGCAGCTTAGGAGGAGAAGGGGAACGGTTCTTC.

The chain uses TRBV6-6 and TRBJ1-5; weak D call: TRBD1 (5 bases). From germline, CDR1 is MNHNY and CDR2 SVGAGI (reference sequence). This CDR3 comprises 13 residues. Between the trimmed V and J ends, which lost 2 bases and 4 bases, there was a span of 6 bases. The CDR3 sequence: CASSYGGNQPQHF. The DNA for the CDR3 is TGTGCCAGCAGTTACGGGGGGAATCAGCCCCAGCATTTT.

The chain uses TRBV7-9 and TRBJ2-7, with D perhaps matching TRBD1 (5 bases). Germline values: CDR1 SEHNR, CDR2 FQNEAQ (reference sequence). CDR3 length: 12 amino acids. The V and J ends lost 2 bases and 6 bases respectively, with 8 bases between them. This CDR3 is CASSLPGSEQYF. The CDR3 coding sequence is TGTGCCAGCAGCTTACCAGGGTCCGAGCAGTACTTC.

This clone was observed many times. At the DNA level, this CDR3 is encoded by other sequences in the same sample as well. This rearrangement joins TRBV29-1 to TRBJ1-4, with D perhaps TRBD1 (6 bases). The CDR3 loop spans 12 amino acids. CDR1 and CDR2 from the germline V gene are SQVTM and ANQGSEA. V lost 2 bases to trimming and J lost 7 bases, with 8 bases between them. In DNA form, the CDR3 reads TGCAGCGTTGAAAGGGGGGGTGAAAAACTGTTTTTT. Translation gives CSVERGGEKLFF.

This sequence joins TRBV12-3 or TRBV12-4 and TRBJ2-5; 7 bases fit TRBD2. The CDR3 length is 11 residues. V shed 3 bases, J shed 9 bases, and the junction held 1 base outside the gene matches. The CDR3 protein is CASSFGGAQYF. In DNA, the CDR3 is TGTGCCAGCAGTTTTGGGGGGGCCCAGTACTTC.

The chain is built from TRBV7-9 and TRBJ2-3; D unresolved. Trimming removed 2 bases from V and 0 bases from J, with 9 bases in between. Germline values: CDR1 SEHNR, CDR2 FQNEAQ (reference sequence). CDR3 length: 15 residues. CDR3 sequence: CASSLRITSTDTQYF. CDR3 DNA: TGTGCCAGCAGCTTAAGAATCACTAGCACAGATACGCAGTATTTT. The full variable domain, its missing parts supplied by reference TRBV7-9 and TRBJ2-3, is DTGVSQNPRHKITKRGQNVTFRCDPISEHNRLYWYRQTLGQGPEFLTYFQNEAQLEKSRLLSDRFSAERPKGSFSTLEIQRTEQGDSAMYLCASSLRITSTDTQYFGPGTRLTVL.

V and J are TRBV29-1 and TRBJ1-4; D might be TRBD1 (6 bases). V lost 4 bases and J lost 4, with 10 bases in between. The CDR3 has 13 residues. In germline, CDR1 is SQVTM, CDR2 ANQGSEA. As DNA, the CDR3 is TGCAGCGTTGGGGACACGAGTAATGAAAAACTGTTTTTT. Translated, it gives CSVGDTSNEKLFF.

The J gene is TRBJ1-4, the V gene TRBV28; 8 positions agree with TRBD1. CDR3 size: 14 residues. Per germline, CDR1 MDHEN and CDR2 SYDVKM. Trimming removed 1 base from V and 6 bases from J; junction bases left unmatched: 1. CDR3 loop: CASSLLGQDEKLFF. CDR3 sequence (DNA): TGTGCCAGCAGTTTATTGGGACAGGATGAAAAACTGTTTTTT.

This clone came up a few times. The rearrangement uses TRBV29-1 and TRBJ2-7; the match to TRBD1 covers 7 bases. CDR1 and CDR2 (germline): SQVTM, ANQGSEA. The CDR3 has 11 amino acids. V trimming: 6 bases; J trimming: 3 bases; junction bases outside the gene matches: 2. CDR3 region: CSVGTVYEQYF. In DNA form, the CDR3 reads TGCAGCGTAGGGACAGTCTACGAGCAGTACTTC.

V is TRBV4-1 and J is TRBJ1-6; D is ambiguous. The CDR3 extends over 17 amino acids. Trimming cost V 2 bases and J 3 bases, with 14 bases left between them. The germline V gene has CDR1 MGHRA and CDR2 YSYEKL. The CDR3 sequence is CASSQRDNSRYNSPLHF. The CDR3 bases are TGCGCCAGCAGCCAACGAGACAACAGTCGCTATAATTCACCCCTCCACTTT.

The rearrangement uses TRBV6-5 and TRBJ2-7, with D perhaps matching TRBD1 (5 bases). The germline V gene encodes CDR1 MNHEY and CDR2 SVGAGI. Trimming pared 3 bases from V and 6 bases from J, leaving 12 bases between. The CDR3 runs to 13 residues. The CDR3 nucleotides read TGTGCCAGCAGTTATCAGGGATTCCTCGAGCAGTACTTC. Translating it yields CASSYQGFLEQYF.